This T cell receptor (beta chain) emerged from a study of beta chain features in type 1 diabetes. Study results and caveats: TCRB CDR3 length was moderately but significantly reduced in all four CD4+ subsets of Type 1 diabetes patients.

The CDR3 extends over 15 amino acids. Germline assignment: CDR1 PRHDT and CDR2 FYEKMQ (reference sequence). V lost 7 bases and J lost 8, with 23 bases in between. In regard to this clone: Its antigen is unidentified.

The authors reverse transcribed all of the isolated RNA, so sequencing captured expressed TCRB transcripts. Libraries were prepared by immunoSEQ multiplex PCR; TCRdb keeps only in-frame clonotypes and omits some of them. Of around 25,000 clones detected, about two thirds appear once; the ten largest clones hold around 4%. V is TRBV13 and J is TRBJ1-2; possibly TRBD1 for D (6 bases). The TCR comes from a man younger than 35 with type 1 diabetes. The material sequenced was Tregs from blood. CDR3: CASTPLGARTGGYTF. CDR3 DNA: TGTGCCAGCACCCCGTTGGGGGCGAGAACGGGAGGCTACACCTTC.